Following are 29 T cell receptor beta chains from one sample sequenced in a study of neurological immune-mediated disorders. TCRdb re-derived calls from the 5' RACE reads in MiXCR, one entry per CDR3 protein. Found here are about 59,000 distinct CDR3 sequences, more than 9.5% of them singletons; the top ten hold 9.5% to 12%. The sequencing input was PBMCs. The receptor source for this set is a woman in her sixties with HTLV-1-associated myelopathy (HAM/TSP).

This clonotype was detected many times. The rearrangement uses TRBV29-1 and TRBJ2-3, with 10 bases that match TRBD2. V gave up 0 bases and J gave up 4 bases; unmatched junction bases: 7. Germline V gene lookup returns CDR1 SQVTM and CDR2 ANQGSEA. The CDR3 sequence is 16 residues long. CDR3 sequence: CSVEEYLAGGSDTQYF. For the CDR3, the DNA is TGCAGCGTTGAAGAATACTTAGCGGGAGGATCAGATACGCAGTATTTT.

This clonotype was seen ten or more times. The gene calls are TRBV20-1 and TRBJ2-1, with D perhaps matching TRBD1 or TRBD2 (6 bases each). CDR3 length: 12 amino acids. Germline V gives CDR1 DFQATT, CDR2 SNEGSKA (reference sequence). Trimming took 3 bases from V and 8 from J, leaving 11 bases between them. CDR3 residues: CSARGAGHEQFF. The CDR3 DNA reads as TGCAGTGCTAGGGGGGCGGGGCATGAGCAGTTCTTC.

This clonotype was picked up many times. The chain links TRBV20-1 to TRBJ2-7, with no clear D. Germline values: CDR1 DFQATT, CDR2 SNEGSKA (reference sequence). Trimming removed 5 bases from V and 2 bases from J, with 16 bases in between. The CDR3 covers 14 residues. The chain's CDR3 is CSAQSPTPPYEQYF. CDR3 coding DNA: TGCAGTGCTCAGAGTCCCACCCCTCCCTACGAGCAGTACTTC.

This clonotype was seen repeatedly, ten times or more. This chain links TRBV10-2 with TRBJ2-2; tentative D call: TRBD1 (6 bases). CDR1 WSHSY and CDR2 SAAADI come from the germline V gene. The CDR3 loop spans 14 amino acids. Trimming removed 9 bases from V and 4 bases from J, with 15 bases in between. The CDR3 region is CASSNRALTGELFF. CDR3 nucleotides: TGCGCCAGTTCAAACAGGGCCCTCACCGGGGAGCTGTTTTTT.

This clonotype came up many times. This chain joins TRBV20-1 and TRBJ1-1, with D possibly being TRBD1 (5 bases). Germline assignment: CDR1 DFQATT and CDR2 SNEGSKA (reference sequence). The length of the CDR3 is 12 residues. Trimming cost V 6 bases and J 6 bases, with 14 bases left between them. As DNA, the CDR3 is TGCAGTGCCCTTGGGGGGAAGTCTGAAGCTTTCTTT. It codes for CSALGGKSEAFF.

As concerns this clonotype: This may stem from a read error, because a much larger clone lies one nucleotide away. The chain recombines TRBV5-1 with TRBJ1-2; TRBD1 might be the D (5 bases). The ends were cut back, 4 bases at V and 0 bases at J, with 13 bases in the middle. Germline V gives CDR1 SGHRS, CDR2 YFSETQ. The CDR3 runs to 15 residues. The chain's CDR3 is CASSPQSDTNYGYTF. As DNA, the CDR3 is TGCGCCAGCAGCCCCCAGTCGGACACTAACTATGGCTACACCTTC.

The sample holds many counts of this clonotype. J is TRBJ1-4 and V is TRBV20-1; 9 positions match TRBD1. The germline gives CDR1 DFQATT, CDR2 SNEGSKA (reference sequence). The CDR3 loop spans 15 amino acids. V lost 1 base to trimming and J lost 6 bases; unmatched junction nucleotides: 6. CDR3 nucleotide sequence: TGCAGTGCTAGAGCTTCCGACAGGGGGTATGAAAAACTGTTTTTT. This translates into CSARASDRGYEKLFF.

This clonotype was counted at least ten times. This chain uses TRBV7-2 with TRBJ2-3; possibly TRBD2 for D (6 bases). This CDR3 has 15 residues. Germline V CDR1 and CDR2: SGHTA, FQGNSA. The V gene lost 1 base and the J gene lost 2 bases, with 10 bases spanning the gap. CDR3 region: CASSLDWRDTDTQYF. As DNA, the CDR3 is TGTGCCAGCAGCTTAGACTGGCGGGACACAGATACGCAGTATTTT.

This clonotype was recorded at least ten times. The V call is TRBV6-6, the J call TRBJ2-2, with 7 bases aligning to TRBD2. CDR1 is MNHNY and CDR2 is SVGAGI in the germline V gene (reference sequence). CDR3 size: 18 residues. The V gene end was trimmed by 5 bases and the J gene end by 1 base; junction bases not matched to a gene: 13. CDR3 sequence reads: CASSTTGGVAGNTGELFF. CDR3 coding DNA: TGTGCCAGCAGTACTACTGGGGGGGTAGCGGGGAACACCGGGGAGCTGTTTTTT.

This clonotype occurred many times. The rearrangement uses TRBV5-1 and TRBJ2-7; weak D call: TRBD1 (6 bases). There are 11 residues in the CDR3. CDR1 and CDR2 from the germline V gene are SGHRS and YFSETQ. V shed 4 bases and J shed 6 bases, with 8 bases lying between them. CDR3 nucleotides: TGCGCCAGCAGCCAGGACAGCGAGCAGTACTTC. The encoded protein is CASSQDSEQYF.

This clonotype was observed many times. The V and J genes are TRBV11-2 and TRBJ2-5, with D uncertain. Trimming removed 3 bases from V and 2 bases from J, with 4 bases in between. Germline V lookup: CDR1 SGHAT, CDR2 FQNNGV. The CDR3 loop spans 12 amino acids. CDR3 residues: CASSLAQETQYF. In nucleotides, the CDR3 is TGTGCCAGCAGCTTGGCGCAAGAGACCCAGTACTTC.

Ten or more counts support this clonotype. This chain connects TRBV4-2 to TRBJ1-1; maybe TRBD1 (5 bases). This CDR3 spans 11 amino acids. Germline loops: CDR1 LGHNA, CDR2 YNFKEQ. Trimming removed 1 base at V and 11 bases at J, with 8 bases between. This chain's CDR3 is CASSQGGDAFF. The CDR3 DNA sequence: TGTGCCAGCAGCCAAGGAGGGGATGCTTTCTTT.

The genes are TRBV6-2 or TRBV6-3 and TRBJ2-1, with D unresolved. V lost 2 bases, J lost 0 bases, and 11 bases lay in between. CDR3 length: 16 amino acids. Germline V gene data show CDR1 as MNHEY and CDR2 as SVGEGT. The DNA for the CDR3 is TGTGCCAGCAGTTACGATCCGTCAAGCTCCTACAATGAGCAGTTCTTC. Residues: CASSYDPSSSYNEQFF.

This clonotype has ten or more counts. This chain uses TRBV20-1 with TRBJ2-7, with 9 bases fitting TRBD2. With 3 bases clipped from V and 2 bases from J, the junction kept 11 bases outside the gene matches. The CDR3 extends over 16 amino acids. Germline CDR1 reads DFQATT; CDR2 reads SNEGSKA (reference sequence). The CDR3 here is CSARNSQREATYEQYF. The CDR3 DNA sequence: TGCAGTGCTAGGAACTCGCAGCGGGAGGCCACCTACGAGCAGTACTTC.

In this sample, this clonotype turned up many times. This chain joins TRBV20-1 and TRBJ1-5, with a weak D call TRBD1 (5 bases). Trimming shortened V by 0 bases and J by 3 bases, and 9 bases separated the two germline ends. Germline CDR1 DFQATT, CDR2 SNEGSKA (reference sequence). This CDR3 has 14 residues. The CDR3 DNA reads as TGCAGTGCTAGAGATGGGGGGTTCAATCAGCCCCAGCATTTT. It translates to CSARDGGFNQPQHF.

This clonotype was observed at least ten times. This CDR3 is CASSFGLAGATGNTQYF. The CDR3 DNA reads TGTGCCAGCAGCTTTGGACTAGCGGGAGCCACGGGGAATACGCAGTATTTT. The chain recombines TRBV7-2 with TRBJ2-3, with 13 positions matching TRBD2. Germline assignment: CDR1 SGHTA and CDR2 FQGNSA. The CDR3 runs 17 residues. V was clipped by 3 bases and J by 7 bases; unmatched bases: 10.

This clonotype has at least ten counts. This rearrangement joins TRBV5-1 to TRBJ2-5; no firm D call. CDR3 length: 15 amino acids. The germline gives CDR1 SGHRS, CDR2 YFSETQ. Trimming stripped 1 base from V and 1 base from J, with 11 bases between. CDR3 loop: CASSLPAQSQETQYF. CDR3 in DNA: TGCGCCAGCAGCTTGCCAGCGCAGTCCCAAGAGACCCAGTACTTC.

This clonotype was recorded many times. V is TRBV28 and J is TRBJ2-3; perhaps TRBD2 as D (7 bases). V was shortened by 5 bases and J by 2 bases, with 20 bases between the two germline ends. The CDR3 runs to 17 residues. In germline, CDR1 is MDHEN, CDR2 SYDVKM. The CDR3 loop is CASSPTGGGGVTDTQYF. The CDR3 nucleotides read TGTGCCAGCAGTCCGACGGGGGGCGGAGGGGTCACAGATACGCAGTATTTT.

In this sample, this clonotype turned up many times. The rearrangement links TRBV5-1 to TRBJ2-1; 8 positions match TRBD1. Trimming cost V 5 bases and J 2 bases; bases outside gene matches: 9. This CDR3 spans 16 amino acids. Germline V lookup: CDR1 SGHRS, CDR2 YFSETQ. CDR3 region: CASRSQGVSAYNEQFF. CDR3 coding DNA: TGCGCCAGCAGATCACAGGGGGTAAGCGCCTACAATGAGCAGTTCTTC.

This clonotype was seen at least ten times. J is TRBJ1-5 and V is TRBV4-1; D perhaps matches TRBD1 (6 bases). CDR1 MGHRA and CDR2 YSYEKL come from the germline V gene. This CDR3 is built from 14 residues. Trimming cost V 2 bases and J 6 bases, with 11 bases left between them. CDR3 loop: CASSQSQGVQPQHF. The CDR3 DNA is TGCGCCAGCAGCCAATCACAGGGCGTTCAGCCCCAGCATTTT.

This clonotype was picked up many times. The CDR3 loop is CSAREDRAFQPQHF. The CDR3 bases are TGCAGTGCTAGGGAGGACAGGGCCTTTCAGCCCCAGCATTTT. V and J are TRBV20-1 and TRBJ1-5; TRBD1 matches at 8 bases. Unmatched junction bases numbered 7, after V lost 3 bases and J lost 6 bases. From germline, CDR1 is DFQATT and CDR2 SNEGSKA (reference sequence). The CDR3 has 14 amino acids.

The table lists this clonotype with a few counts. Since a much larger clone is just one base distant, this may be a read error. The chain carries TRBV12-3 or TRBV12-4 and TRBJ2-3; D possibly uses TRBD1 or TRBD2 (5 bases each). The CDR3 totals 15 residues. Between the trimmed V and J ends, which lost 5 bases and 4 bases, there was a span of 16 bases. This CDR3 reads CASSTRDGEPDTQYF. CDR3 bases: TGTGCCAGCAGTACCCGGGACGGGGAACCAGATACGCAGTATTTT.

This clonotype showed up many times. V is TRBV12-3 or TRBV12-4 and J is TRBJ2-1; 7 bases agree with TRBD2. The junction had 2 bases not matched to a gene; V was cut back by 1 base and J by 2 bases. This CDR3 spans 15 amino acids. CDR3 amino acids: CASSLGGGAYNEQFF. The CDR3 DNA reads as TGTGCCAGCAGTTTAGGGGGAGGGGCCTACAATGAGCAGTTCTTC.

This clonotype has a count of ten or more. The CDR3 loop is CSALPEILRTDTQYF. CDR3 DNA: TGCAGCGCCCTCCCTGAAATTCTGAGAACAGATACGCAGTATTTT. V is TRBV29-1 and J is TRBJ2-3; D gene uncertain. Germline lookup yields CDR1 SQVTM and CDR2 ANQGSEA. Trimming shortened V by 7 bases and J by 3 bases, and 20 bases separated the two germline ends. CDR3 size: 15 residues.

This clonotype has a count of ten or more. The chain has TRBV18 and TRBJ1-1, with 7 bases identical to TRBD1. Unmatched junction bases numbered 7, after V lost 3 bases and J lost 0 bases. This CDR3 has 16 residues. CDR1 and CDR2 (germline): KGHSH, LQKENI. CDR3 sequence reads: CASSPFLTGLNTEAFF. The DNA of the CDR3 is TGTGCCAGCTCACCCTTTCTGACAGGGTTGAACACTGAAGCTTTCTTT.

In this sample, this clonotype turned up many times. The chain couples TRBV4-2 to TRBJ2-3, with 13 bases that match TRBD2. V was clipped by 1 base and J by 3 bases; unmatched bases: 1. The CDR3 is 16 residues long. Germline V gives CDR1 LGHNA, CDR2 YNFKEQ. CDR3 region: CASSQGTSGRTDTQYF. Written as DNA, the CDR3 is TGTGCCAGCAGCCAAGGGACTAGCGGGAGAACAGATACGCAGTATTTT.

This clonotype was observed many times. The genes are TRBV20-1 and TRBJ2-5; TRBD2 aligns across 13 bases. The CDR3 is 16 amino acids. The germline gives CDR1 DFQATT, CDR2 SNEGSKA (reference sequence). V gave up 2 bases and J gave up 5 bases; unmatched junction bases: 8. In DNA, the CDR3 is TGCAGTGCTAGACGGACTAGCGGGAGCCCCATCGAGACCCAGTACTTC. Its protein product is CSARRTSGSPIETQYF.

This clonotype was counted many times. CDR3 bases: TGCGCCAGCAGCTGGACAGGGGGCGAGTTCAATGAGCAGTTCTTC. Its translation: CASSWTGGEFNEQFF. The chain employs TRBV5-1 and TRBJ2-1; 11 bases line up with TRBD1. Trimming at V came to 3 bases and at J to 6 bases, leaving 5 bases not matched to a gene. Per the germline V gene, CDR1 is SGHRS and CDR2 is YFSETQ. The CDR3 loop spans 15 amino acids.

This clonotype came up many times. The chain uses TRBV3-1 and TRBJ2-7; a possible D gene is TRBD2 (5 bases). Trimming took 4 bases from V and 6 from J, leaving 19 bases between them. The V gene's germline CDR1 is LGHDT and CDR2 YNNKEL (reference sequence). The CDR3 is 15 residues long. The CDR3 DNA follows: TGTGCCAGCAGCCCCCCTTTGGCTAGCAGAAGCGAGCAGTACTTC. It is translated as CASSPPLASRSEQYF.